The 6 T cell receptor beta chains below were found in one sample sequenced in a study of low-dose radiotherapy and immunotherapy resistance in tumors. Alpha- and beta-chain coverage of first-strand cDNA came from TRAV- and TRBV-specific primers. It was with a constant-region primer and a V-primer adapter that TCRs were amplified over approximately 20 PCR cycles. One entry per CDR3 protein, called by TCRdb with MiXCR from the reads. The table has fewer than 90,000 distinct CDR3 sequences, around 31% seen once. The time point was: before trial treatment. The specimen comprised PBMCs, sampled before treatment. These receptors all come from a female donor with ovarian cancer.

This clonotype was counted at least ten times. The V call is TRBV20-1, the J call TRBJ2-5, with 12 bases aligning to TRBD2. CDR1 and CDR2 (germline): DFQATT, SNEGSKA (reference sequence). Germline trimming cut 3 bases from V and 7 bases from J; bases unmatched to any gene: 9. This CDR3 comprises 15 residues. CDR3 nucleotides: TGCAGTGCTAGGGGTCTAGCGGGAGGGCCTGGGACCCAGTACTTC. It encodes CSARGLAGGPGTQYF.

Regarding this clonotype: This likely traces to a read error, being one base from a far larger clone. This chain uses TRBV23-1 with TRBJ2-1; 7 bases match TRBD1. TRBV23-1 is marked as an open reading frame, function uncertain. The CDR3 spans 14 residues. Trimming cost V 3 bases and J 10 bases; bases outside gene matches: 9. CDR3 protein: CASSQGTDSYEQFF. DNA of the CDR3: TGCGCCAGCAGTCAGGGGACAGACTCCTACGAGCAGTTCTTC.

At least ten counts were recorded for this clonotype. J is TRBJ2-7 and V is TRBV4-1; no clear D. The CDR3 contains 15 residues. Trimming stripped 0 bases from V and 9 bases from J, with 18 bases between. The germline gives CDR1 MGHRA, CDR2 YSYEKL. CDR3 region: CASSQDEPLFIGQYF. CDR3 DNA sequence: TGCGCCAGCAGCCAAGATGAACCTCTTTTTATTGGGCAGTACTTC.

This clonotype has ten or more counts. The chain is built from TRBV20-1 and TRBJ2-2; 13 nucleotides align to TRBD2. Germline CDR1 and CDR2: DFQATT and SNEGSKA (reference sequence). CDR3 size: 16 residues. V dropped 4 bases and J dropped 2; count of bases not matched to a gene: 4. The CDR3 spells CSAIRLAGGNTGELFF. CDR3 bases: TGCAGTGCTATTCGACTAGCGGGAGGAAACACCGGGGAGCTGTTTTTT.

The gene calls are TRBV7-8 and TRBJ2-5; weak D call: TRBD2 (6 bases). Trimming cost V 1 base and J 1 base, with 10 bases left between them. The germline V gene encodes CDR1 SGHVS and CDR2 FQNEAQ. The CDR3 has 15 residues. DNA of the CDR3: TGTGCCAGCAGCTTAGGGGAGGCTAGCCAAGAGACCCAGTACTTC. Translated: CASSLGEASQETQYF.

DNA for the CDR3: TGTGCCAGCACCGCAGGGGGCTCCTACAATGAGCAGTTCTTC. Translated, it gives CASTAGGSYNEQFF. This sequence joins TRBV28 and TRBJ2-1; 7 nucleotides align to TRBD1. There are 14 residues in the CDR3. The ends lost 7 bases at V and 0 bases at J; junction bases unmatched: 3. Per germline, CDR1 MDHEN and CDR2 SYDVKM.